These 26 T cell receptor beta chains were all obtained from the same sample, sequenced in a study of monozygotic twins with inflammatory bowel disease. One entry per CDR3 protein, without DNA, is what TCRdb gives after re-calling the 5' RACE reads. The sample table sets out about 130,000 distinct CDR3 sequences. The sequenced sample was blood. The origin of the receptors is a human donor with ulcerative colitis or Crohn's disease, or a healthy co-twin of an affected twin (not recorded which).

The gene calls are TRBV24-1 and TRBJ2-3; TCRdb's D call, TRBD2, is unchecked because there is no DNA. Germline V gene lookup returns CDR1 KGHDR and CDR2 SFDVKD. This CDR3 comprises 15 residues. CDR3 loop: CATSGTRAGTDTQYF.

The rearrangement links TRBV15 to TRBJ1-5; no DNA is available, so the TRBD1 call from TCRdb remains unchecked. Germline CDR1 is LNHNV and CDR2 is YYDKDF (reference sequence). CDR3 length: 15 amino acids. The CDR3 here is CATSPRDRGNQPQHF.

This chain uses TRBV14 with TRBJ2-5; with no DNA, the TCRdb D assignment of TRBD2 cannot be verified. There are 16 residues in the CDR3. Germline CDR1 is SGHDN and CDR2 is FVKESK. The CDR3 is CASSQVRPLGAETQYF.

The J gene is TRBJ1-1, the V gene TRBV29-1; TCRdb reports TRBD1, a call that lacks DNA to check it against. Germline lookup yields CDR1 SQVTM and CDR2 ANQGSEA. The CDR3 is 13 amino acids. The CDR3 sequence is CSVVDRGRAEAFF. Drawing the rest from reference TRBV29-1 and TRBJ1-1, the complete variable domain is SAVISQKPSRDICQRGTSLTIQCQVDSQVTMMFWYRQQPGQSLTLIATANQGSEATYESGFVIDKFPISRPNLTFSTLTVSNMSPEDSSIYLCSVVDRGRAEAFFGQGTRLTVV.

The chain carries TRBV6-1 and TRBJ2-6; the TRBD1 assignment by TCRdb is unverifiable without DNA. The germline gives CDR1 MNHNS, CDR2 SASEGT. The length of the CDR3 is 19 residues. Here the CDR3 reads CASNEGQWGAWSGANVLTF.

The genes are TRBV5-1 and TRBJ1-1. The CDR3 is 13 residues long. CDR1 SGHRS and CDR2 YFSETQ come from the germline V gene. This CDR3 is CASLEPGDTEAFF.

This sequence joins TRBV19 and TRBJ2-1; TCRdb calls TRBD2, which cannot be checked without DNA. The CDR3 covers 18 residues. Germline-derived CDR1 and CDR2 are LNHDA and SQIVND (reference sequence). CDR3 sequence reads: CASKGLGLGGSSYNEQFF.

This sequence joins TRBV4-2 and TRBJ2-3; TCRdb selects TRBD1, and the lack of DNA leaves this call unchecked. From germline, CDR1 is LGHNA and CDR2 YNFKEQ. The CDR3 extends over 14 amino acids. The CDR3 spells CASSQEEAGDTQYF.

The chain is built from TRBV28 and TRBJ2-6; TCRdb designates TRBD1, a call that cannot be tested without DNA. CDR3 length: 17 amino acids. Per the germline V gene, CDR1 is MDHEN and CDR2 is SYDVKM. CDR3 residues: CASSLSGGSFGANVLTF.

The genes are TRBV10-3 and TRBJ1-1. CDR3 length equals 13 residues. Germline CDR1 and CDR2: ENHRY and SYGVKD. The CDR3 region is CAISESMGTEAFF.

The V call is TRBV11-2, the J call TRBJ1-1. Germline CDR1 reads SGHAT; CDR2 reads FQNNGV. CDR3 length equals 14 residues. The CDR3 loop reads CASSPFISNTEAFF.

The V call is TRBV6-1, the J call TRBJ2-7; the D gene TCRdb calls, TRBD1, cannot be checked with no DNA. The germline V gene has CDR1 MNHNS and CDR2 SASEGT. The CDR3 sequence is 15 residues long. The CDR3 loop is CASSRDWGLDYEQYF.

The chain couples TRBV28 to TRBJ2-1. The CDR3 length is 15 residues. The germline V gene encodes CDR1 MDHEN and CDR2 SYDVKM. The CDR3 reads CASRPREAGDNEQFF.

CDR3 protein: CASSPGTAIYGYTF. The rearrangement uses TRBV5-1 and TRBJ1-2; TCRdb's D call of TRBD1 is untestable without DNA. The CDR3 runs to 14 residues. Germline V gene lookup returns CDR1 SGHRS and CDR2 YFSETQ.

This chain joins TRBV20-1 and TRBJ2-1; TCRdb's assignment of TRBD1 cannot be checked, as there is no DNA. The germline gives CDR1 DFQATT, CDR2 SNEGSKA (reference sequence). This CDR3 has 15 amino acids. CDR3 residues: CSARDGDTGYNEQFF.

The genes are TRBV7-9 and TRBJ2-1. This CDR3 spans 15 amino acids. The V gene's germline CDR1 is SEHNR and CDR2 FQNEAQ (reference sequence). The CDR3 spells CASSPARWTYNEQFF. The whole variable domain, filled in from reference TRBV7-9 and TRBJ2-1, reads DTGVSQNPRHKITKRGQNVTFRCDPISEHNRLYWYRQTLGQGPEFLTYFQNEAQLEKSRLLSDRFSAERPKGSFSTLEIQRTEQGDSAMYLCASSPARWTYNEQFFGPGTRLTVL.

The gene calls are TRBV7-2 and TRBJ1-1; TCRdb's D call, TRBD1, is unchecked because there is no DNA. There are 14 residues in the CDR3. The germline V gene has CDR1 SGHTA and CDR2 FQGNSA. The CDR3 sequence: CASSLKGGNTEAFF.

V and J are TRBV30 and TRBJ2-1; the D gene TCRdb calls, TRBD2, cannot be checked with no DNA. CDR3 length equals 14 residues. Germline V gives CDR1 GTSNPN, CDR2 SVGIG (reference sequence). The CDR3 loop reads CAWRASGSYNEQFF.

V and J are TRBV6-1 and TRBJ2-3; the D gene TCRdb calls, TRBD2, cannot be checked with no DNA. The germline gives CDR1 MNHNS, CDR2 SASEGT. The CDR3 loop spans 16 amino acids. CDR3 residues: CASSPGASGRRDTQYF.

This rearrangement joins TRBV18 to TRBJ2-3; the D call from TCRdb, TRBD1, cannot be confirmed without DNA. Germline V gives CDR1 KGHSH, CDR2 LQKENI. CDR3 size: 15 residues. The CDR3 loop reads CASSPSQGNGDTQYF.

The chain combines TRBV25-1 with TRBJ1-2; TCRdb's D call of TRBD1 is untestable without DNA. This CDR3 has 15 residues. The V gene's germline CDR1 is MGHDK and CDR2 SYGVNS. The CDR3 spells CASSEYRVQVGGYTF.

V is TRBV20-1 and J is TRBJ2-5; TCRdb outputs TRBD2, but without DNA this stays unchecked. The germline gives CDR1 DFQATT, CDR2 SNEGSKA (reference sequence). The CDR3 length is 15 residues. The CDR3 loop is CSATIRLAGGGTQYF.

The chain uses TRBV28 and TRBJ2-3; TCRdb indicates TRBD2, and absent DNA this call remains unverified. This CDR3 is built from 18 residues. Germline CDR1 MDHEN, CDR2 SYDVKM. CDR3 in amino acids: CASSFGPLAGGRGDTQYF.

V is TRBV28 and J is TRBJ2-6; as DNA is missing, the TRBD1 call by TCRdb cannot be tested. The CDR3 contains 17 residues. CDR1 is MDHEN and CDR2 is SYDVKM in the germline V gene. CDR3 sequence reads: CASSPGSKVSGANVLTF.

The V gene is TRBV7-3, the J gene TRBJ2-1; TCRdb's D gene call, TRBD2, goes unchecked for lack of DNA. Per germline, CDR1 SGHTA and CDR2 FQGTGA. The CDR3 runs to 15 residues. The CDR3 loop reads CASSFSGGPGNEQFF.

The V call is TRBV20-1, the J call TRBJ2-1. CDR1 and CDR2 (germline): DFQATT, SNEGSKA (reference sequence). CDR3 size: 11 residues. The CDR3 spells CSASRYNEQFF.